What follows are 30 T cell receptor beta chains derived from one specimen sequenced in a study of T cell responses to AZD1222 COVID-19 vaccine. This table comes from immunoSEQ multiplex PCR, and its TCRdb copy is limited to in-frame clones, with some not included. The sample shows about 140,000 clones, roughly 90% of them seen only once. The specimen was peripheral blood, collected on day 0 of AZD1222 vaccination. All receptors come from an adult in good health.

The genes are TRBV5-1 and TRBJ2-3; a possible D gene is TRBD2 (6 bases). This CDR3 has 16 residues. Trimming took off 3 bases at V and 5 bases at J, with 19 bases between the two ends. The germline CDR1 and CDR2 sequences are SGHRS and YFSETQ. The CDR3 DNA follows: TGCGCCAGCAGCTCCCCATCAGCTAGCGCAGAAGATACGCAGTATTTT. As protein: CASSSPSASAEDTQYF.

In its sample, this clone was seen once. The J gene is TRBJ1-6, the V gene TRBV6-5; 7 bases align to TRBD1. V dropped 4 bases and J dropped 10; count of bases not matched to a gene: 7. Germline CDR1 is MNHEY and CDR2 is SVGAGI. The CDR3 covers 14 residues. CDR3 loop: CASSLNRGRSPLHF. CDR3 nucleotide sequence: TGTGCCAGCAGTTTGAACAGGGGAAGATCACCCCTCCACTTT.

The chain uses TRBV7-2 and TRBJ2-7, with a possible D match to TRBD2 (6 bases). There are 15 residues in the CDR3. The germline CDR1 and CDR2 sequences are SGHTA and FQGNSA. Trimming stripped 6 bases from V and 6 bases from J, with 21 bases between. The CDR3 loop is CASRPGGRGKGEQYF. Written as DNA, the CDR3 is TGTGCCAGCAGACCCGGGGGTAGAGGGAAGGGCGAGCAGTACTTC.

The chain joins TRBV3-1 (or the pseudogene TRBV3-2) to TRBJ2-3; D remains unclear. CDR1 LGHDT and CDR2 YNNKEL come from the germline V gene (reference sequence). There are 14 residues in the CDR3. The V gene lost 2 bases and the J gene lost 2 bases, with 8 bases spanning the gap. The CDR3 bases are TGTGCCAGCAGCCAAAGCAGAATCACAGATACGCAGTATTTT. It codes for CASSQSRITDTQYF.

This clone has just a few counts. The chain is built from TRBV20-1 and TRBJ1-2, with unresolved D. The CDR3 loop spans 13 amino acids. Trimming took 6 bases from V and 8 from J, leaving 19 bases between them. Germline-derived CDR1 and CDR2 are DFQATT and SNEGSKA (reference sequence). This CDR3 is CSASFGSGNGYTF. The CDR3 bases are TGCAGTGCGAGTTTCGGGTCGGGGAACGGCTACACCTTC.

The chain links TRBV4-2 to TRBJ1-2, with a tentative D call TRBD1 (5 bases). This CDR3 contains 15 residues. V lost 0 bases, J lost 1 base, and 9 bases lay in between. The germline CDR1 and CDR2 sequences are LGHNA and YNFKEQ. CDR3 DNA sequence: TGTGCCAGCAGCCAAGACAGGGCCTTTAACTATGGCTACACCTTC. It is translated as CASSQDRAFNYGYTF.

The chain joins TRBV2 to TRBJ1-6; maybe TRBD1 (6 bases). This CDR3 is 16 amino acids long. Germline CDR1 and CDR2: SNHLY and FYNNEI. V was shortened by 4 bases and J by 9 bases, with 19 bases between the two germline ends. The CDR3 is CASSADRSEWGSPLHF. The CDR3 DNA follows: TGTGCCAGCAGTGCTGACAGGTCAGAGTGGGGTTCACCCCTCCACTTT.

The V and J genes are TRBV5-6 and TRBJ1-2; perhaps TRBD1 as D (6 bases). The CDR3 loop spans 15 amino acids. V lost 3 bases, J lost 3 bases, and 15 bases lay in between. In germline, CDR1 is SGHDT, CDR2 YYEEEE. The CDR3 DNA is TGTGCCAGCAGCTCCGGGACAACTCCTTACTATGGCTACACCTTC. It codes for CASSSGTTPYYGYTF.

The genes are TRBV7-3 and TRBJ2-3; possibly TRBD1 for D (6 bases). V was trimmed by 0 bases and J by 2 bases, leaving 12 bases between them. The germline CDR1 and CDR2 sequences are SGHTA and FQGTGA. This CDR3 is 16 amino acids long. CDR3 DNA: TGTGCCAGCAGCTTAACTGGCACAGGGAACACAGATACGCAGTATTTT. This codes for CASSLTGTGNTDTQYF.

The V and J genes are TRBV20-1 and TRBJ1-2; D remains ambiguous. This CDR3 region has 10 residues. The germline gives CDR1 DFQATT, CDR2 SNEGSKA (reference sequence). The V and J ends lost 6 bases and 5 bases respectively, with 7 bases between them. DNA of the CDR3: TGCAGTGCCGGAACGTATGGCTACACCTTC. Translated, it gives CSAGTYGYTF.

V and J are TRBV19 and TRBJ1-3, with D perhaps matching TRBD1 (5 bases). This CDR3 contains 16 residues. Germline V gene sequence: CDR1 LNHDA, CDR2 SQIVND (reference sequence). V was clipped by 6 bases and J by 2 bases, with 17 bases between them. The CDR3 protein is CASRSDGGPAGNTIYF. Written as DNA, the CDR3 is TGTGCCAGTAGGTCGGACGGGGGTCCGGCTGGAAACACCATATATTTT.

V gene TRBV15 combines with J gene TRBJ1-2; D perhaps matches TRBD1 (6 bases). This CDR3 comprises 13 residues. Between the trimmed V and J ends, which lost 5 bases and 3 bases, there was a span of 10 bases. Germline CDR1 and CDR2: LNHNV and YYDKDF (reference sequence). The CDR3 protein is CATSHAGDYGYTF. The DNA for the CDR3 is TGTGCCACCAGCCACGCAGGGGACTATGGCTACACCTTC.

Here the CDR3 DNA reads TGTGCGAGTAAAGGGCAGGGGGTCACCGGGGAGCTGTTTTTT. It translates to CASKGQGVTGELFF. The rearrangement links TRBV6-5 to TRBJ2-2, with 7 bases that match TRBD1. Germline V gene data show CDR1 as MNHEY and CDR2 as SVGAGI. The CDR3 spans 14 residues.

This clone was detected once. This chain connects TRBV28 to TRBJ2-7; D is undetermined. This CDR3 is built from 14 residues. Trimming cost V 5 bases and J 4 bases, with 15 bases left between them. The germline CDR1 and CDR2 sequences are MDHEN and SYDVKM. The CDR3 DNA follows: TGTGCCAGCAGTAAAAGGAGACTTCGGTACGAGCAGTACTTC. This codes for CASSKRRLRYEQYF.

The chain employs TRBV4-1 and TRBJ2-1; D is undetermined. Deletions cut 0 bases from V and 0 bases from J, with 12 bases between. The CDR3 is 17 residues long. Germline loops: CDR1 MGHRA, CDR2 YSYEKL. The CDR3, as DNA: TGCGCCAGCAGCCAAGATGGCGGCGGCAGCTCCTACAATGAGCAGTTCTTC. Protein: CASSQDGGGSSYNEQFF.

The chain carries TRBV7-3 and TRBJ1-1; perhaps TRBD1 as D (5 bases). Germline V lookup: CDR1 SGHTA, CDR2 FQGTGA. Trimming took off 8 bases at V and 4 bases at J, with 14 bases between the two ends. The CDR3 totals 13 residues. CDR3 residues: CASQQVGGTEAFF. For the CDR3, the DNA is TGTGCCAGCCAGCAGGTCGGGGGCACTGAAGCTTTCTTT.

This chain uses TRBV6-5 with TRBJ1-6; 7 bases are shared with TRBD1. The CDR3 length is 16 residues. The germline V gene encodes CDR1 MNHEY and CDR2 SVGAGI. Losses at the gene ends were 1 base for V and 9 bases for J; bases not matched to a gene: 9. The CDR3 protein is CASSYLGQNKGSPLHF. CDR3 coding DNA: TGTGCCAGCAGTTACTTGGGACAGAATAAGGGTTCACCCCTCCACTTT.

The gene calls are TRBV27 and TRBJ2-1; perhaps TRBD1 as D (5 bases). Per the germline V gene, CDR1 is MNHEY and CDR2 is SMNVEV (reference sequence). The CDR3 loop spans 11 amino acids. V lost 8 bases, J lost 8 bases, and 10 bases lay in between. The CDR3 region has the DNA TGTGCCAGCCAGGGATGGCATGAGCAGTTCTTC. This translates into CASQGWHEQFF.

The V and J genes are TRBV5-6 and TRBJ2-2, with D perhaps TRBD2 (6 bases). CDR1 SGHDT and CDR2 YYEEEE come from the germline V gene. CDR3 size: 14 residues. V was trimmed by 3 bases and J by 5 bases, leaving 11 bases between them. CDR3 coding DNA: TGTGCCAGCAGCTGGGGACTGAGGACCGGGGAGCTGTTTTTT. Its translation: CASSWGLRTGELFF.

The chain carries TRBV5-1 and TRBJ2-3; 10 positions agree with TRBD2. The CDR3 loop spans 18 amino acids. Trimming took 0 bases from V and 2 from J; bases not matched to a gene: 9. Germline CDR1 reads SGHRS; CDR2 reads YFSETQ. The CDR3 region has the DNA TGCGCCAGCAGCTTGGCCGTACCAGCGGGAGGGCCCACAGATACGCAGTATTTT. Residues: CASSLAVPAGGPTDTQYF.

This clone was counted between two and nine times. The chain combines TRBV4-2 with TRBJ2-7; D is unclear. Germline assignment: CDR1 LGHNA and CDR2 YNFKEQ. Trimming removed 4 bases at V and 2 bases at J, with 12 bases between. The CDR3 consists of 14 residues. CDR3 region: CASSPRPLTYEQYF. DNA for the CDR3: TGTGCCAGCAGCCCTCGGCCGCTAACCTACGAGCAGTACTTC.

The CDR3 nucleotides read TGTGCCAGCAGTACGGGACTAGCGGGAGGGCTTCGCTCCTACAATGAGCAGTTCTTC. This sequence encodes CASSTGLAGGLRSYNEQFF. The V call is TRBV27, the J call TRBJ2-1, with 16 bases lining up with TRBD2. CDR1 and CDR2 (germline): MNHEY, SMNVEV (reference sequence). This CDR3 is 19 amino acids long. V was pared by 5 bases and J by 0 bases, with 7 bases of the junction left unmatched.

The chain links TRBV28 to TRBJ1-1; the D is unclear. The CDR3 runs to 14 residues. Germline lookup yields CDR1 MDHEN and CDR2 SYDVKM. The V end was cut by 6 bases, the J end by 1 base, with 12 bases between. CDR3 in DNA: TGTGCCAGCAGATCTCCTGGCAGGAACACTGAAGCTTTCTTT. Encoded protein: CASRSPGRNTEAFF.

For the CDR3, the DNA is TGTGCCATCAGTGAGCCCCAGGGAACAACCATATATTTT. Translating it yields CAISEPQGTTIYF. This chain links TRBV10-3 with TRBJ1-3; possibly TRBD1 for D (5 bases). Deletions cut 2 bases from V and 10 bases from J, with 12 bases between. Germline assignment: CDR1 ENHRY and CDR2 SYGVKD. The CDR3 is made up of 13 amino acids.

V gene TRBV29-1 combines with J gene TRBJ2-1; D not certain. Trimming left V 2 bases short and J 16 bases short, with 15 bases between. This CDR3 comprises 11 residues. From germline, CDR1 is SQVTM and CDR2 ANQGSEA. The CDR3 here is CSVESRFRNFF. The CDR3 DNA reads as TGCAGCGTTGAATCTCGCTTTAGGAATTTCTTC.

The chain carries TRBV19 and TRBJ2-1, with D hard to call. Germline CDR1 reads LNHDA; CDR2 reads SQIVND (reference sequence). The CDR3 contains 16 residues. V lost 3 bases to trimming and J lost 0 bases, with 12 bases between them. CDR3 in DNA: TGTGCCAGTAGTATCGGTTCCCTGGGCTCCTACAATGAGCAGTTCTTC. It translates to CASSIGSLGSYNEQFF.

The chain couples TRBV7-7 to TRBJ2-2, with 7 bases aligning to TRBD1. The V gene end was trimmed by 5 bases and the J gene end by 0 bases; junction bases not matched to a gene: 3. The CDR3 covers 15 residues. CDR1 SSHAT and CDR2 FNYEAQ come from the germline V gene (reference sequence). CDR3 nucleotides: TGTGCCAGCAGCCCCGGGACAGCGAACACCGGGGAGCTGTTTTTT. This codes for CASSPGTANTGELFF.

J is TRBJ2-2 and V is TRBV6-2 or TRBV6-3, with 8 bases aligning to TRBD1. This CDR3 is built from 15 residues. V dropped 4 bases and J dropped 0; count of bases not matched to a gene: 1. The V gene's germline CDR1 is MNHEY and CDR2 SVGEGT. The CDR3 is CASSWDRTNTGELFF. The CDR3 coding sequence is TGTGCCAGCAGTTGGGACAGGACGAACACCGGGGAGCTGTTTTTT.

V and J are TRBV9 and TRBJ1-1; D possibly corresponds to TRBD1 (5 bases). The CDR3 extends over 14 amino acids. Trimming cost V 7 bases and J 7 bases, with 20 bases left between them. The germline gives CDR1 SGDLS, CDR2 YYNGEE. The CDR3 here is CASRSEGEYSEAFF. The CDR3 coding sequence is TGTGCCAGCCGCTCGGAAGGGGAATATAGTGAAGCTTTCTTT.

Here the CDR3 DNA reads TGTGCCAGCAGTTTCAACGTACAGCCCCAGCATTTT. Residues: CASSFNVQPQHF. The J gene is TRBJ1-5, the V gene TRBV12-3 or TRBV12-4; no reliable D call. Trimming removed 3 bases from V and 7 bases from J, with 7 bases in between. This CDR3 comprises 12 residues.